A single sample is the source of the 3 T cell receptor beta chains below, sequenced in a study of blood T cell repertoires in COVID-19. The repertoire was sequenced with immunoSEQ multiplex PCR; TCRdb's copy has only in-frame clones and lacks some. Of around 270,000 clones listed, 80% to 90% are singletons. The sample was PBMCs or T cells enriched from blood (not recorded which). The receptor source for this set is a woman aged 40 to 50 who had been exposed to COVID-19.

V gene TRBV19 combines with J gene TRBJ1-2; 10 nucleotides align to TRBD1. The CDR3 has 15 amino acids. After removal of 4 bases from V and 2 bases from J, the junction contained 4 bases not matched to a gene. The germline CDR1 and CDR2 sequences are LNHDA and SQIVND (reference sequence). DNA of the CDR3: TGTGCCAGTAGTAACGACAGGGGGCAAAACTATGGCTACACCTTC. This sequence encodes CASSNDRGQNYGYTF.

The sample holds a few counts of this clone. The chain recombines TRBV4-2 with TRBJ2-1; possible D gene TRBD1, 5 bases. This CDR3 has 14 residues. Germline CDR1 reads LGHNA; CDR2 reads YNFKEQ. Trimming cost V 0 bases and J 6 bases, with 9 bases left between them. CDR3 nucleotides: TGTGCCAGCAGCCAAGAACCGACAGTCAATGAGCAGTTCTTC. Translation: CASSQEPTVNEQFF.

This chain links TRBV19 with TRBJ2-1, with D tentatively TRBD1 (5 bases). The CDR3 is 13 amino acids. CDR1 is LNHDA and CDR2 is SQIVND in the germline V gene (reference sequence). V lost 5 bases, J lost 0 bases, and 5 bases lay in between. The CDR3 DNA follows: TGTGCCAGTAGTGACAGCTCCTACAATGAGCAGTTCTTC. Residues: CASSDSSYNEQFF.